Sequencing of this T cell receptor beta chain was carried out in a study of shared clonotypes between healthy human individuals. General study findings and limits: The sampled material consisted only of blood, and tissue repertoires are likely to differ.

As to this clone: Its antigen remains unknown.

CD45RA-negative memory and CD45RA+ naive subsets were split from the CD4+ cells. CDR1 and CDR2 (germline): SGHKS, YYEKEE (reference sequence). The germline V and J ends were trimmed by 0 bases and 2 bases, with 6 bases remaining between them. This CDR3 comprises 13 residues. Sequencing was performed with immunoSEQ multiplex PCR; in TCRdb, only in-frame clones are kept and a portion is missing. The repertoire holds about 2.3 million clones, with 92% as singletons. The chain employs TRBV5-5 and TRBJ2-7, with D uncertain. The sequence came from a man in his late teens or twenties in good health. Some clones in this sample may be carry-over from other donors' samples. Sequenced material: naive CD4+ T cells from PBMCs. The sample's subset: CD45RA+ positively selected. The DNA for the CDR3 is TGTGCCAGCAGCTTGGTACAGACCTACGAGCAGTACTTC. Protein sequence: CASSLVQTYEQYF.